This T cell receptor (beta chain) was identified in a study of cytomegalovirus exposure and HLA in healthy donors. Across the study: Most genotyped donors, 81% of around 370, had Caucasian-associated genetic ancestry. Whole-study results and caveats: Later genetic work tied a missense DCLRE1C variant to beta-chain V and J trimming.

The donors comprised healthy bone marrow donors. With 60 Vbeta and 13 Jbeta primers, the PCR was carried out. The table came from immunoSEQ multiplex PCR; TCRdb's copy has only in-frame clones and leaves some out. This sample yields 200,000 to 250,000 clones, of which just under 85% are seen a single time; 0.55% to 0.7% belongs to the top ten. This clone was detected once. Its antigen is unknown. This CDR3 comprises 14 residues. CDR1 and CDR2 (germline): KGHSH, LQKENI. Trimming took off 5 bases at V and 3 bases at J, with 13 bases between the two ends. The J gene is TRBJ1-2, the V gene TRBV18; D gene ambiguous. What was sequenced was PBMCs. This sequence was found in a woman between 40 and 50 years old in good health and CMV-seronegative. The CDR3 region is CASSSNPGDYGYTF. The CDR3 bases are TGTGCCAGCTCATCAAACCCCGGAGACTATGGCTACACCTTC.